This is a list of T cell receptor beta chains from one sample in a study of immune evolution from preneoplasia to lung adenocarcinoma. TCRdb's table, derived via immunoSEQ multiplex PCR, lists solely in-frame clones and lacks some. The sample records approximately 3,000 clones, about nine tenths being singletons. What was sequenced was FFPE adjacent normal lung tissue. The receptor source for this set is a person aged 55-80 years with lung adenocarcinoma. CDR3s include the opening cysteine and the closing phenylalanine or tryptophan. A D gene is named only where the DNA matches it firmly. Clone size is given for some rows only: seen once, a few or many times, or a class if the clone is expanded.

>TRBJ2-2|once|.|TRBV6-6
TGTGCCAGCAGCTCGCCCCGGGACCTTAACACCGGGGAGCTGTTTTTT
CASSSPRDLNTGELFF
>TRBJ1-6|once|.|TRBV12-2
TGTGCAAGTCGCTTAGCGGGGGACCGCAACTATAATTCACCCCTCCACTTT
CASRLAGDRNYNSPLHF
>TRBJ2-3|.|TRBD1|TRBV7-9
TGTGCCAGCAGCAAGGACAGGGGGGATACGCAGTATTTT
CASSKDRGDTQYF
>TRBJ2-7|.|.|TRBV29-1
TGCAGCGTTGAAGACCCGACAGGCAGGACCTACGAGCAGTACTTC
CSVEDPTGRTYEQYF
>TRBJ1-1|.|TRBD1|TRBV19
TGTGCCAGTAGCAAACGGGACAGGGGATTTCGTGGGATGAACACTGAAGCTTTCTTT
CASSKRDRGFRGMNTEAFF
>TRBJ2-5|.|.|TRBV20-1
TGCAGTGCTGAGAATGGAGAGACCCAGTACTTC
CSAENGETQYF
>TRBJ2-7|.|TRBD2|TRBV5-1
TGCGCCAGCAGCCTCCACGGGGACTACACCTACGAGCAGTACTTC
CASSLHGDYTYEQYF
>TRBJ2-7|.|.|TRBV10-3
TGTGCCATCAGTGAAGGTTCCTACGAGCAGTACTTC
CAISEGSYEQYF
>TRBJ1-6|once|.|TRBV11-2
TGTGCCAGCAGCTCTGGCAGGTTCTCCTATAATTCACCCCTCCACTTT
CASSSGRFSYNSPLHF
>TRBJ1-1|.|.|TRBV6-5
TGTGCTACAGGGCCGAATACTGAAGCTTTCTTT
CATGPNTEAFF
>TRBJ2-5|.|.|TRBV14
TGTGCCAGCAGCCAAGATCTCAGGACACAAGAGACCCAGTACTTC
CASSQDLRTQETQYF
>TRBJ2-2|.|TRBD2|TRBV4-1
TGCGCCAGCAGCCAACGACAACTAAAGCGGGGGGGGGACACCGGGGAGCTGTTTTTT
CASSQRQLKRGGDTGELFF
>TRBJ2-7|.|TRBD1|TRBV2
TGTGCCAGCAGTGAAGACCCCAACAGGGGACCCGAGTACGAGCAGTACTTC
CASSEDPNRGPEYEQYF
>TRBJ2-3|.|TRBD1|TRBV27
TGTGCCAGCAGTTCCCCAGGGGGCCTAGCAGATACGCAGTATTTT
CASSSPGGLADTQYF
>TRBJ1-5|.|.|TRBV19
TGTGCCAGTAGTATAGGTACAGGGTTGGGGCAGCCCCAGCATTTT
CASSIGTGLGQPQHF
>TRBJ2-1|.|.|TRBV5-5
TGTGCCAGCAGCCAAGACATCCATGAGCAGTTCTTC
CASSQDIHEQFF
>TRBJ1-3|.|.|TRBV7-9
TGTGCCAGCAGCTTACCCAGCATTGGAAACACCATATATTTT
CASSLPSIGNTIYF
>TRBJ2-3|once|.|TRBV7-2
TGTGCCAGCAGCCTTTATGGGACAACCCAGAATACGCAGTATTTT
CASSLYGTTQNTQYF
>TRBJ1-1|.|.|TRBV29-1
TGCAGCGTTGGACAGGAGGCCAATATGAACACTGAAGCTTTCTTT
CSVGQEANMNTEAFF
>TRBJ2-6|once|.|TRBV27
TGTGCCAGCAGTTTATCGGGAGAGGGGGGCAACTCTGGGGCCAACGTCCTGACTTTC
CASSLSGEGGNSGANVLTF
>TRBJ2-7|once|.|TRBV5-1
TGCGCCAGCAGCTGGAGCGGATACGAGCAGTACTTC
CASSWSGYEQYF
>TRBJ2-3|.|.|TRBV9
TGTGCCAGCAGCGTAGCGGTTTTCGAGACAGATACGCAGTATTTT
CASSVAVFETDTQYF
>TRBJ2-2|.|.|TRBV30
TGTGCCTGGAGCCCCAAGGACGTAGACAGCGGGGAGCTGTTTTTT
CAWSPKDVDSGELFF
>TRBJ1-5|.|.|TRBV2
TGTGCCAGCAGTGAAAGGGTGGGGAGGGCCGCTAGCAATCAGCCCCAGCATTTT
CASSERVGRAASNQPQHF
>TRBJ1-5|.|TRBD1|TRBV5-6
TGTGCCAGCAGCCGTGACAGGGATGACAATCAGCCCCAGCATTTT
CASSRDRDDNQPQHF
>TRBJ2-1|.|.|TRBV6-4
TGTGCCAGCAGTCAACCACCCTACAATGAGCAGTTCTTC
CASSQPPYNEQFF
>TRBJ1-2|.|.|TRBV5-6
TGTGCCACTCGGGCCGATAACTATGGCTACACCTTC
CATRADNYGYTF
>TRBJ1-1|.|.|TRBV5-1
TGCGCCAGCAGCGAACCGGGACTGTACACTGAAGCTTTCTTT
CASSEPGLYTEAFF
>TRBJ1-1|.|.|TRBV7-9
TGTGCCAGCAGCTTAGGTGGGATCTCGAACACTGAAGCTTTCTTT
CASSLGGISNTEAFF
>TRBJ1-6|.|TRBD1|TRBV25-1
TGTGCCACCGGACCCGGGACAGCTAATTCACCCCTCCACTTT
CATGPGTANSPLHF
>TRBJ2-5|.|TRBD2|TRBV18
TGTGCCAGCTCACCCCCAAGCGGGGGGGCTGGAGAGACCCAGTACTTC
CASSPPSGGAGETQYF
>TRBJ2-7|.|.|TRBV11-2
TGTGCCAGCAGCTTGGCCAGGCTCACCTACGAGCAGTACTTC
CASSLARLTYEQYF
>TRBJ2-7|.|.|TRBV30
TGTGCCTGGAGTGTACAGGCGGGTTTTCAGCAGTACTTC
CAWSVQAGFQQYF
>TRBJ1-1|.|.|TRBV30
TGTGCCTGGAGTCCGATCGGGACTGAAGCTTTCTTT
CAWSPIGTEAFF
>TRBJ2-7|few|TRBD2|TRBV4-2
TGTGCCAGCAGCCCACTTGGAATCGGGGGGAGCTCCTACGAGCAGTACTTC
CASSPLGIGGSSYEQYF
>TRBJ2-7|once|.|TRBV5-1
TGCGCCAGCAGCTTGGGGGGACACGAGCAGTACTTC
CASSLGGHEQYF